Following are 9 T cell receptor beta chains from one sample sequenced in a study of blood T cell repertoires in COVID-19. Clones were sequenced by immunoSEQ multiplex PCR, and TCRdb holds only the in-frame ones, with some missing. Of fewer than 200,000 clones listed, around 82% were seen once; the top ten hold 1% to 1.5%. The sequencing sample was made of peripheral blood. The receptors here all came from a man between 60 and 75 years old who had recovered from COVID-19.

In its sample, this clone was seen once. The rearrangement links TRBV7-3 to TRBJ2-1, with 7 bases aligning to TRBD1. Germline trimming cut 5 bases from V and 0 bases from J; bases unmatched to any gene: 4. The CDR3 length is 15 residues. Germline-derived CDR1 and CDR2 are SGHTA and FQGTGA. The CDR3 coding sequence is TGTGCCAGCAGCCCCAGGGGGAGCTCCTACAATGAGCAGTTCTTC. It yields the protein CASSPRGSSYNEQFF.

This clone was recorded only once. CDR3 DNA: TGTGCCAGCAGCTGGGGACAGGGCTATGGCTACACCTTC. Amino acid sequence: CASSWGQGYGYTF. The V gene is TRBV7-2, the J gene TRBJ1-2; 9 nucleotides match TRBD1. The CDR3 is 13 residues long. The V and J ends lost 4 bases and 4 bases, in that order; junction bases with no gene match: 1. Looked up from germline, CDR1 is SGHTA and CDR2 is FQGNSA.

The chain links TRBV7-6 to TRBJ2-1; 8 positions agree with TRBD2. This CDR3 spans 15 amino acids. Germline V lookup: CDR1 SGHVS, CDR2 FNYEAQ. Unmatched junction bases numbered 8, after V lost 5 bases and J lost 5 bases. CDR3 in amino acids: CASSQGLAGHNEQFF. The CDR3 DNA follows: TGTGCCAGCAGCCAGGGCCTAGCGGGCCACAATGAGCAGTTCTTC.

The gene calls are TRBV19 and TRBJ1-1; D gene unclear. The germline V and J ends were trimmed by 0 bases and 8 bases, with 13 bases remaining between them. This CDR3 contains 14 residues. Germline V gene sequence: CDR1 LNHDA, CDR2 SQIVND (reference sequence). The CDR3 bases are TGTGCCAGTAGTATAGATCGAGATCTACTGGAAGCTTTCTTT. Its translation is CASSIDRDLLEAFF.

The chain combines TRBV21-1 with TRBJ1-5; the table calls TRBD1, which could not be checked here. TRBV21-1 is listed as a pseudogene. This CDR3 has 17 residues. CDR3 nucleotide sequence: TGTGCCAGCAGCAAAGTGGGGCCGACAGGGGTCAATCAGCCCCAGCATTTT. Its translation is CASSKVGPTGVNQPQHF.

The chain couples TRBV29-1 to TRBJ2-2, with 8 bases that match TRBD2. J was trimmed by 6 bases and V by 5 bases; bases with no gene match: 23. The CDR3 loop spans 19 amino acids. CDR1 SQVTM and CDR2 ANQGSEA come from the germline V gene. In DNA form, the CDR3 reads TGCAGCGTTCCGATTGTCCTCGGGACTAGTGGTGATTGGTCCGGGGAGCTGTTTTTT. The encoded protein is CSVPIVLGTSGDWSGELFF.

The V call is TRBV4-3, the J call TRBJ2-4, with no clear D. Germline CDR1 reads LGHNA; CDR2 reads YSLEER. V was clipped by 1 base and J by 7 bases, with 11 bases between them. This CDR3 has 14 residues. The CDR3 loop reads CASSQVRQSNIQYF. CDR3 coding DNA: TGCGCCAGCAGCCAAGTACGTCAGTCGAACATTCAGTACTTC.

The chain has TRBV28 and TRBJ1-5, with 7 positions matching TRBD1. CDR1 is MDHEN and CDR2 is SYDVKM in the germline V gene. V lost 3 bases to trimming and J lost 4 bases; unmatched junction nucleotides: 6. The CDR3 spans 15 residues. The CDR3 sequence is CASSFPGQKNQPQHF. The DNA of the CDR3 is TGTGCCAGCAGTTTTCCGGGACAGAAGAATCAGCCCCAGCATTTT.

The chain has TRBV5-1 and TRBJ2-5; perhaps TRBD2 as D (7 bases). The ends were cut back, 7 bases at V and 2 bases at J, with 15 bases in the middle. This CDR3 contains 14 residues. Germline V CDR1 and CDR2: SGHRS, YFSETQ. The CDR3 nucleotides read TGCGCCAGCGGGGGGGCGGGAGATCAAGAGACCCAGTACTTC. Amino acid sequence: CASGGAGDQETQYF.